A selection of T cell receptor beta chains follows, all from one sample in a study of blood T cell repertoires in COVID-19. Some clones are missing from TCRdb's copy, which holds only in-frame ones; the method was immunoSEQ multiplex PCR. The sample includes approximately 200,000 clones, 70% to 90% of them seen just once. Sequencing input: peripheral blood. These receptor sequences come from a man aged 45-65 years with acute or convalescent COVID-19. Each CDR3 is given with its conserved first and last residue. The D gene is left open where the match is weak. Part of the rows lack a size; the others show once, few, many or a class for expanded clones.

size,D,J,V,DNA,CDR3
few,.,TRBJ2-5,TRBV2,TGTGCCAGCAGTGAAGGGAGGGCCCAAGAGACCCAGTACTTC,CASSEGRAQETQYF
.,TRBD2,TRBJ2-3,TRBV7-9,TGTGCCAGCAGCAGCGGGACGGTCGGAGATACGCAGTATTTT,CASSSGTVGDTQYF
.,TRBD1,TRBJ1-2,TRBV27,TGTGCCAGCAGTCCCCAGGGGGCGTTTAACTATGGCTACACCTTC,CASSPQGAFNYGYTF
.,TRBD2,TRBJ2-7,TRBV2,TGTGCCAGCAGGAGGGGAGGGACGGAATACGGGGAGCAGTACTTC,CASRRGGTEYGEQYF
few,TRBD1,TRBJ1-5,TRBV6-5,TGTGCCAGCAGTTACTCCGGGACAGGGAATCAGCCCCAGCATTTT,CASSYSGTGNQPQHF
once,TRBD1,TRBJ1-4,TRBV9,TGTGCCAGCAGCGTAGCTCCGCGGAGGGGGCAGGAAAAACTGTTTTTT,CASSVAPRRGQEKLFF
once,.,TRBJ2-2,TRBV24-1,TGTGCCACCAGTGAAGGGGTGGAGCTGTTTTTT,CATSEGVELFF
.,.,TRBJ1-1,TRBV5-1,TGCGCCAGCAGCTTCCGACAGAGCACTGAAGCTTTCTTT,CASSFRQSTEAFF
.,.,TRBJ1-5,TRBV7-6,TGTGCCAGCAGTCACAGGGTTAATCAGCCCCAGCATTTT,CASSHRVNQPQHF
.,TRBD1,TRBJ1-4,TRBV6-2/TRBV6-3,TGTGCCAGCAGTTACGGGGACAGAAAAGGAAAACTGTTTTTT,CASSYGDRKGKLFF